The next 25 T cell receptor beta chains were all read from a single sample in a study of T cell repertoires in cytomegalovirus infection. TCRdb ran MiXCR on the reads and lists one entry per CDR3 protein. This sample has fewer than 250,000 distinct CDR3 sequences, with under 25% found just once. The sample was CD8+ T cells from PBMCs. The receptors derive from a human donor in good health (CMV status not recorded). Some clones in this sample may be carry-over from other donors' samples.

The chain recombines TRBV7-4 with TRBJ1-5, with a weak D call TRBD1 (5 bases). The V and J ends lost 4 bases and 4 bases respectively, with 11 bases between them. This CDR3 contains 14 residues. CDR1 is SGHVT and CDR2 is SQSDAQ in the germline V gene. CDR3 in DNA: TGTGCCAGCAGCTCTTCGGAGGGGAATCAGCCCCAGCATTTT. This sequence encodes CASSSSEGNQPQHF.

A word on this clonotype: A read error may explain this, as a much larger clone is one base away. This CDR3 fails to terminate in the conserved phenylalanine or tryptophan, so it likely reflects a read error. This chain uses TRBV28 with TRBJ1-1, with D uncertain. V shed 3 bases and J shed 1 base, with 15 bases lying between them. There are 16 residues in the CDR3. The germline CDR1 and CDR2 sequences are MDHEN and SYDVKM. DNA for the CDR3: TGTGCCAGCAGTTTGGACTTAACCAAAGGGAACACTGAAGCTTTCTTA. Residues: CASSLDLTKGNTEAFL.

The V gene is TRBV19, the J gene TRBJ2-7; 9 bases are a match to TRBD1. The V segment lost 5 bases and the J segment 3 bases; nucleotides outside the gene matches: 8. This CDR3 is built from 15 residues. Per germline, CDR1 LNHDA and CDR2 SQIVND (reference sequence). The CDR3 DNA reads TGTGCCAGTAGTTCAACTCCGGGACAGGGCTACGAGCAGTACTTC. Amino acids: CASSSTPGQGYEQYF.

Many counts were recorded for this clonotype. The chain recombines TRBV28 with TRBJ1-1; D is perhaps TRBD1 (6 bases). This CDR3 has 13 amino acids. CDR1 is MDHEN and CDR2 is SYDVKM in the germline V gene. V gave up 2 bases and J gave up 7 bases, with 11 bases separating them. The CDR3 loop reads CASSLQGRYEAFF. The CDR3 nucleotides read TGTGCCAGCAGTTTACAGGGGCGCTATGAAGCTTTCTTT. Supplemented by reference TRBV28 and TRBJ1-1, the full variable domain reads DVKVTQSSRYLVKRTGEKVFLECVQDMDHENMFWYRQDPGLGLRLIYFSYDVKMKEKGDIPEGYSVSREKKERFSLILESASTNQTSMYLCASSLQGRYEAFFGQGTRLTVV.

This clonotype was detected only once. One junction end disagrees with the germline gene, perhaps due to a read error. This chain uses TRBV15 with TRBJ1-5; 8 bases agree with TRBD1. The CDR3 consists of 16 residues. CDR1 and CDR2 (germline): LNHNV, YYDKDF (reference sequence). Here the CDR3 reads CATSRDLTGENQAQHF. CDR3 nucleotide sequence: TGTGCCACCAGCAGAGATCTGACAGGGGAAAATCAGGCCCAGCATTTT.

This clonotype was seen many times. This chain connects TRBV28 to TRBJ1-5; the match to TRBD1 covers 7 bases. The V gene's germline CDR1 is MDHEN and CDR2 SYDVKM. The trim removed 5 bases at V and 7 bases at J, leaving 11 bases unmatched. CDR3 length equals 15 residues. The CDR3 bases are TGTGCCAGCAGTCCCCGACAGGGCTATGTACAGCCCCAGCATTTT. Translated: CASSPRQGYVQPQHF.

The V call is TRBV20-1, the J call TRBJ2-1, with TRBD2 matching over 7 bases. The CDR3 runs 13 residues. V lost 0 bases, J lost 11 bases, and 7 bases stayed unmatched. Germline V gene sequence: CDR1 DFQATT, CDR2 SNEGSKA (reference sequence). The CDR3 reads CSARDGLVDKQFF. The DNA of the CDR3 is TGCAGTGCTAGAGATGGACTAGTTGACAAGCAGTTCTTC.

The J gene is TRBJ2-7, the V gene TRBV9; 9 bases map to TRBD2. Germline V gene sequence: CDR1 SGDLS, CDR2 YYNGEE. V lost 7 bases, J lost 5 bases, and 16 bases stayed unmatched. The CDR3 length is 16 residues. The CDR3 bases are TGTGCCAGCTCTAGGGGGGGGCGGGGGGGCCTGGACGAGCAGTACTTC. Protein product: CASSRGGRGGLDEQYF.

The DNA for the CDR3 is TGTGCCAGCAGCATCGGGACTAGCGGGGCGAATGAGCAGTTCTTC. It encodes CASSIGTSGANEQFF. The chain joins TRBV5-6 to TRBJ2-1, with 13 positions matching TRBD2. Unmatched junction bases numbered 5, after V lost 4 bases and J lost 7 bases. Germline CDR1 is SGHDT and CDR2 is YYEEEE. The CDR3 extends over 15 amino acids. Combining the CDR3 with reference TRBV5-6 and TRBJ2-1 gives the whole variable domain DAGVTQSPTHLIKTRGQQVTLRCSPKSGHDTVSWYQQALGQGPQFIFQYYEEEERQRGNFPDRFSGHQFPNYSSELNVNALLLGDSALYLCASSIGTSGANEQFFGPGTRLTVL.

V is TRBV4-1 and J is TRBJ1-6; TRBD1 matches at 9 bases. Germline trimming cut 5 bases from V and 7 bases from J; bases unmatched to any gene: 3. Germline lookup yields CDR1 MGHRA and CDR2 YSYEKL. The CDR3 contains 14 residues. This chain's CDR3 is CASSFGQGNSPLHF. CDR3 nucleotide sequence: TGCGCCAGCAGCTTCGGACAGGGGAATTCACCCCTCCACTTT.

This clonotype occurred a few times. The chain is built from TRBV28 and TRBJ1-5; D ambiguous. This CDR3 is 17 amino acids long. Germline loops: CDR1 MDHEN, CDR2 SYDVKM. Trimming removed 8 bases at V and 3 bases at J, with 23 bases between. The CDR3: CASHRQDEAAINQPQHF. CDR3 DNA sequence: TGTGCCAGCCATCGGCAGGACGAAGCTGCAATCAATCAGCCCCAGCATTTT.

This clonotype was counted between two and nine times. The rearrangement links TRBV2 to TRBJ2-7; a weak D match, TRBD1 (5 bases). Trimming took 4 bases from V and 2 from J, leaving 9 bases between them. This CDR3 comprises 13 residues. Germline CDR1 SNHLY, CDR2 FYNNEI. CDR3 DNA: TGTGCCAGCAGTGGGACATTTCCCTACGAGCAGTACTTC. Residues: CASSGTFPYEQYF.

This clonotype was recorded at least ten times. The chain joins TRBV5-6 to TRBJ2-1; TRBD1 might be the D (6 bases). Trimming shortened V by 3 bases and J by 7 bases, and 17 bases separated the two germline ends. Germline V lookup: CDR1 SGHDT, CDR2 YYEEEE. The CDR3 runs to 15 residues. The CDR3 reads CASSSNRDTVNEQFF. The CDR3 nucleotides read TGTGCCAGCAGCTCAAACCGGGACACGGTAAATGAGCAGTTCTTC.

The chain employs TRBV7-9 and TRBJ1-3; D perhaps matches TRBD1 (5 bases). V gave up 4 bases and J gave up 4 bases, with 14 bases separating them. CDR3 size: 15 residues. CDR1 and CDR2 from the germline V gene are SEHNR and FQNEAQ (reference sequence). The CDR3 region has the DNA TGTGCCAGCAGCTCAACGGGACGGACGGGAAACACCATATATTTT. Its translation is CASSSTGRTGNTIYF. Filled out from reference TRBV7-9 and TRBJ1-3, the complete variable domain reads DTGVSQNPRHKITKRGQNVTFRCDPISEHNRLYWYRQTLGQGPEFLTYFQNEAQLEKSRLLSDRFSAERPKGSFSTLEIQRTEQGDSAMYLCASSSTGRTGNTIYFGEGSWLTVV.

The J gene is TRBJ2-1, the V gene TRBV5-1; D is unresolved. This CDR3 is 13 amino acids long. Trimming removed 2 bases at V and 7 bases at J, with 10 bases between. Germline assignment: CDR1 SGHRS and CDR2 YFSETQ. CDR3 DNA sequence: TGCGCCAGCAGCTTAATGCTAGAAAATGAGCAGTTCTTC. It is translated as CASSLMLENEQFF. Supplemented by reference TRBV5-1 and TRBJ2-1, the full variable domain reads KAGVTQTPRYLIKTRGQQVTLSCSPISGHRSVSWYQQTPGQGLQFLFEYFSETQRNKGNFPGRFSGRQFSNSRSEMNVSTLELGDSALYLCASSLMLENEQFFGPGTRLTVL.

This sequence joins TRBV19 and TRBJ2-1; a possible D gene is TRBD2 (5 bases). The CDR3 extends over 9 amino acids. Between the trimmed V and J ends, which lost 7 bases and 10 bases, there was a span of 5 bases. Germline values: CDR1 LNHDA, CDR2 SQIVND (reference sequence). This CDR3 is CASKREQFF. The CDR3 DNA follows: TGTGCCAGTAAGCGGGAGCAGTTCTTC.

This clonotype has just a few counts. The chain joins TRBV28 to TRBJ2-7; D is ambiguous. The V gene's germline CDR1 is MDHEN and CDR2 SYDVKM. The V and J ends lost 1 base and 2 bases respectively, with 6 bases between them. This CDR3 region has 13 residues. The CDR3 nucleotides are TGTGCCAGCAGTTTATTTGGAGCCTACGAGCAGTACTTC. It encodes CASSLFGAYEQYF.

J is TRBJ2-1 and V is TRBV20-1; 15 bases line up with TRBD2. Germline-derived CDR1 and CDR2 are DFQATT and SNEGSKA (reference sequence). The CDR3 has 13 amino acids. CDR3 in amino acids: CRGTSGGSDEQFF. CDR3 nucleotides: TGCAGGGGGACTAGCGGGGGGAGCGATGAGCAGTTCTTC.

This clonotype appeared a few times. The chain links TRBV12-3 or TRBV12-4 to TRBJ2-1; TRBD2 aligns across 11 bases. The trim removed 10 bases at V and 1 base at J, leaving 6 bases unmatched. This CDR3 contains 15 residues. DNA of the CDR3: TGTGCCACCCTGACTAGCGGGGTGTCCTACAATGAGCAGTTCTTC. Amino acid sequence: CATLTSGVSYNEQFF.

This clonotype was observed a few times. The chain has TRBV7-6 and TRBJ2-7; 11 nucleotides match TRBD1. Unmatched junction bases numbered 7, after V lost 5 bases and J lost 4 bases. The CDR3 extends over 15 amino acids. Germline lookup yields CDR1 SGHVS and CDR2 FNYEAQ. This CDR3 reads CASSLLGDRGYEQYF. As DNA, the CDR3 is TGTGCCAGCAGCCTCCTCGGGGACAGGGGGTACGAGCAGTACTTC.

This clonotype came up many times. The chain couples TRBV7-9 to TRBJ1-5; the match to TRBD1 covers 7 bases. CDR1 and CDR2 (germline): SEHNR, FQNEAQ (reference sequence). This CDR3 has 18 residues. V was pared by 1 base and J by 1 base, with 10 bases of the junction left unmatched. The CDR3: CASSLGRQGGESNQPQHF. The CDR3 DNA sequence: TGTGCCAGCAGCTTAGGTCGACAGGGCGGGGAGAGCAATCAGCCCCAGCATTTT.

This clonotype was counted many times. This chain connects TRBV7-9 to TRBJ2-7, with 7 bases aligning to TRBD2. CDR1 and CDR2 (germline): SEHNR, FQNEAQ (reference sequence). The CDR3 is 16 amino acids. With V trimmed by 4 bases and J by 3 bases, 12 bases remained unmatched. CDR3 sequence: CASSSLGGGGYYEQYF. The DNA of the CDR3 is TGTGCCAGCAGCTCTCTCGGCGGGGGAGGTTACTACGAGCAGTACTTC.

The DNA for the CDR3 is TGTGCCAGCAGCCATGGGCCGAACACTGAAGCTTTCTTT. It yields the protein CASSHGPNTEAFF. The chain has TRBV14 and TRBJ1-1; D gene unclear. V lost 3 bases and J 1 base, leaving 6 bases between the germline ends. This CDR3 is built from 13 residues. Germline lookup yields CDR1 SGHDN and CDR2 FVKESK.

This clonotype was counted between two and nine times. This chain links TRBV11-2 with TRBJ2-2; D unclear. This CDR3 is built from 15 residues. V gave up 2 bases and J gave up 7 bases, with 14 bases separating them. In germline, CDR1 is SGHAT, CDR2 FQNNGV. In DNA form, the CDR3 reads TGTGCCAGCAGCTTAATGCCCGCTGCCAGCGGGGAGCTGTTTTTT. Amino acids: CASSLMPAASGELFF.

This clonotype was picked up many times. V is TRBV7-9 and J is TRBJ2-1; possible D gene TRBD2, 6 bases. The length of the CDR3 is 13 residues. Germline lookup yields CDR1 SEHNR and CDR2 FQNEAQ (reference sequence). V was pared by 6 bases and J by 7 bases, with 13 bases between. CDR3 sequence reads: CASRSRDSNEQFF. Written as DNA, the CDR3 is TGTGCCAGCAGATCTCGGGACTCGAATGAGCAGTTCTTC.